This T cell receptor beta chain appears in the sequencing data of a study of T-cell memory formation after mild COVID-19. About the study: Largely, the TCR clusters proved donor specific.

As concerns this clonotype: As yet, its antigen is unknown.

Findings and caveats of the study: Whether day 37 second-wave clones are SARS-CoV-2-specific was not confirmed.

CDR3 length: 15 residues. V dropped 4 bases and J dropped 4 bases, with 14 bases sitting between them. Barcoded TCR alpha and TCR beta cDNA libraries with UMIs came from 5'RACE using constant-segment primers. TCRdb re-analysed the 5' RACE reads in MiXCR, keeping a single row per CDR3 protein. The repertoire holds about 190,000 distinct CDR3 sequences, with roughly 30% as singletons. The sequenced sample consisted of PBMCs or a T cell subset sorted from them (not recorded which). The chain combines TRBV12-3 or TRBV12-4 with TRBJ2-1; possibly TRBD1 for D (6 bases). This TCR derives from an adult woman who had mild COVID-19 (a few samples of this study predate the infection). Cell type and time point are not known. DNA for the CDR3: TGTGCCAGCAGTTCAGGACAGACAGCTTACAATGAGCAGTTCTTC. Encoded protein: CASSSGQTAYNEQFF.